This T cell receptor (beta chain) was obtained from a study of metastatic and nonmetastatic thyroid tumors. As for the study in general: Peripheral blood and tumor or nodule samples from malignant and benign thyroid patients were compared.

Methods used by the authors: Clinicopathological groups differed in CDR3, with these differences serving to build a distant-metastasis classifier for papillary thyroid cancer. TCRdb reanalyzed the PCR reads via MiXCR. These V and J calls rely on TCRdb rather than the paper's analysis. Seen here are 35,000 to 40,000 clones, about 27% observed once, and the top ten hold approximately 10%. Patients underwent thyroid surgery, and none had received any treatment before it. This CDR3 is built from 14 residues. In germline, CDR1 is DFQATT, CDR2 SNEGSKA (reference sequence). V shed 2 bases and J 4 bases; nucleotides not matched to a gene: 8. Findings and limits, study-wide: Reportedly, malignant thyroid tumors had significantly higher TCR beta diversity than benign nodules, in blood and tumor.

Regarding this clone: Its matching antigen is unknown.

The sequence came from a male donor with papillary thyroid cancer or a benign thyroid nodule (not recorded which). Some clones in this sample may be carry-over from other donors' samples. Input material: blood. The chain joins TRBV20-1 to TRBJ2-7; 7 bases are a match to TRBD1. The CDR3 loop is CSARIPGQNYEQYF. CDR3 coding DNA: TGCAGTGCTAGAATACCGGGACAGAATTACGAGCAGTACTTC.